The 7 T cell receptor beta chains below were found in one sample sequenced in a study of blood T cells in healthy people across ages (dated by TCRdb to 2015 to 2017). Library generation was performed with 5' RACE. Sequenced using an Illumina HiSeq 2500. A second PCR of about 6 to 11 cycles was performed with a sample-barcoded 5' primer and a J-beta primer mix. Using fastp trimming at Q25 and MiXCR clonotype assembly, TCRdb reanalyzed the public sequencing data and kept in-frame beta chains. Each entry merges the rows of one CDR3 protein and shows their most common DNA and genes. The sample table holds around 870,000 distinct CDR3 sequences, of which around 30% were seen once. The ten largest clonotypes hold roughly 17% of the sample. Sample: blood. The receptors originated from a woman aged 80 or over in good health.

To note about this clonotype: A read error may explain this, as a much larger clone is one base away. The chain joins TRBV20-1 to TRBJ2-7; 7 bases match TRBD2. The end of the DNA is better explained by TRBJ2-5, so the J call may be wrong. CDR1 and CDR2 (germline): DFQATT, SNEGSKA (reference sequence). The CDR3 is made up of 13 amino acids. The CDR3 spells CSTSDSLRWTQYF. CDR3 nucleotide sequence: TGCAGTACTAGCGACAGCCTCCGGTGGACCCAGTACTTC.

This clonotype was counted many times. The chain has TRBV7-2 and TRBJ2-5, with TRBD1 identical over 12 bases. Germline CDR1 reads SGHTA; CDR2 reads FQGNSA. There are 17 residues in the CDR3. Germline trimming cut 0 bases from V and 4 bases from J; bases unmatched to any gene: 6. The CDR3 nucleotides read TGTGCCAGCAGCTTAGCGAGGGGACAGGGGGCAAGAGAGACCCAGTACTTC. Amino acids: CASSLARGQGARETQYF.

On this clonotype: This could be a read error, since a much larger clone is one nucleotide away. The gene calls are TRBV15 and TRBJ1-1; TRBD1 matches 7 bases. The CDR3 has 15 amino acids. CDR1 LNHNV and CDR2 YYDKDF come from the germline V gene (reference sequence). CDR3 region: CVTSGLRDRNTEAFF. Here the CDR3 DNA reads TGTGTCACCAGCGGGTTGAGGGACAGGAACACTGAAGCTTTCTTT.

DNA of the CDR3: TGTGCCAGCAGGCTGGGAGCTGACCAAGAGACCCAGTACTTC. This sequence encodes CASRLGADQETQYF. V and J are TRBV7-9 and TRBJ2-5, with a weak D call TRBD2 (5 bases). The CDR3 covers 14 residues. Germline CDR1 and CDR2: SEHNR and FQNEAQ (reference sequence). V gave up 6 bases and J gave up 0 bases, with 11 bases separating them.

The V and J genes are TRBV7-9 and TRBJ1-1; D may be TRBD1 (5 bases). CDR1 and CDR2 (germline): SEHNR, FQNEAQ (reference sequence). This CDR3 has 15 amino acids. Trimming pared 2 bases from V and 1 base from J, leaving 11 bases between. The CDR3 here is CASSLLGGTNTEAFF. As DNA, the CDR3 is TGTGCCAGCAGCTTACTCGGGGGAACGAACACTGAAGCTTTCTTT.

For this clonotype: With a much larger clone just one base away, this may be a read error. The chain carries TRBV6-6 and TRBJ1-4, with D uncertain. Looked up from germline, CDR1 is MNHNY and CDR2 is SVGAGI (reference sequence). The CDR3 sequence is 12 residues long. The CDR3 loop is CASCGQDEKRFF. For the CDR3, the DNA is TGTGCCAGCTGCGGCCAGGATGAAAAACGGTTTTTT.

This clonotype was recorded at least ten times. The chain combines TRBV5-1 with TRBJ2-1, with unresolved D. Germline assignment: CDR1 SGHRS and CDR2 YFSETQ. V was trimmed by 0 bases and J by 5 bases, leaving 6 bases between them. The CDR3 contains 13 residues. The CDR3 nucleotides are TGCGCCAGCAGCTTGGTACCCCACAATGAGCAGTTCTTC. Residues: CASSLVPHNEQFF.